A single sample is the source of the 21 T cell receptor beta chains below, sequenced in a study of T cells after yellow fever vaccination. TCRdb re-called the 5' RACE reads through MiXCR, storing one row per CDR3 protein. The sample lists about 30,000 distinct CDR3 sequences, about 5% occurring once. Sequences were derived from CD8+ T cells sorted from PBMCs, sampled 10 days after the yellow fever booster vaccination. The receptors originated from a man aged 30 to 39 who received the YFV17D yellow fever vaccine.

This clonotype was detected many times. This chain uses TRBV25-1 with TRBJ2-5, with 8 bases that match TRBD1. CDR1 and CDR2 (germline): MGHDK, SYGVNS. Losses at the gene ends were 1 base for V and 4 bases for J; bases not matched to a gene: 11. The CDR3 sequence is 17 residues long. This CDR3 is CASSEWVGTGYGETQYF. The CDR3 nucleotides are TGTGCCAGCAGTGAATGGGTGGGGACAGGATATGGAGAGACCCAGTACTTC.

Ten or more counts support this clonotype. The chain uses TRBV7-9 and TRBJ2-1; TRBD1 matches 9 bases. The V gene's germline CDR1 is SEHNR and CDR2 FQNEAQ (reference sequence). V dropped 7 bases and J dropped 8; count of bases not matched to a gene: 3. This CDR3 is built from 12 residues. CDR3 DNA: TGTGCCAGCAACAGGGGGCCTGATGAGCAGTTCTTC. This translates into CASNRGPDEQFF.

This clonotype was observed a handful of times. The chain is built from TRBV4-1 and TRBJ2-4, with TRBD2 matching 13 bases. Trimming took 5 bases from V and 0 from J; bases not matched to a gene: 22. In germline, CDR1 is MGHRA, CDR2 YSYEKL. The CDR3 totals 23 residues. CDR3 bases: TGCGCCAGCAGCTTTTTCTCCCGGGACAGGGGGACTAGCGGGATGTTAGCCAAAAACATTCAGTACTTC. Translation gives CASSFFSRDRGTSGMLAKNIQYF.

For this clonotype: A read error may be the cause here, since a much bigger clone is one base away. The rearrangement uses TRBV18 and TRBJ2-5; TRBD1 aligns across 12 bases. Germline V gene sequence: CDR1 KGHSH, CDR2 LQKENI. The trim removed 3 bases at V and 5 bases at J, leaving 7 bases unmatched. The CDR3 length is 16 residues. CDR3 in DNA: TGTGCCAGCTCACCGGGGGACAGGGGGCCGTTTGAGACCCAGTACTTC. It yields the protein CASSPGDRGPFETQYF.

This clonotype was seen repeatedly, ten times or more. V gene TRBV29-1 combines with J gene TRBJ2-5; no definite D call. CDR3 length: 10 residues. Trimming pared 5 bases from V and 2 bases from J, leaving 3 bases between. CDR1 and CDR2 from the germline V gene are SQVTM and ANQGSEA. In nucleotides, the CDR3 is TGCAGCGTTCCTCAAGAGACCCAGTACTTC. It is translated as CSVPQETQYF. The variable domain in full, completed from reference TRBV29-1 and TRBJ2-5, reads SAVISQKPSRDICQRGTSLTIQCQVDSQVTMMFWYRQQPGQSLTLIATANQGSEATYESGFVIDKFPISRPNLTFSTLTVSNMSPEDSSIYLCSVPQETQYFGPGTRLLVL.

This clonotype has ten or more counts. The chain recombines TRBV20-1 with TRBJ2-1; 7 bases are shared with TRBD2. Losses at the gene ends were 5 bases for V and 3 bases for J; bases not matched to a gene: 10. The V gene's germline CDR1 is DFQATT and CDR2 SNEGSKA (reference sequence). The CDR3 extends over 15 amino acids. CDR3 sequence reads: CSAPLISSGYNEQFF. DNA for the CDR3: TGCAGTGCTCCTCTGATTTCTAGCGGCTACAATGAGCAGTTCTTC.

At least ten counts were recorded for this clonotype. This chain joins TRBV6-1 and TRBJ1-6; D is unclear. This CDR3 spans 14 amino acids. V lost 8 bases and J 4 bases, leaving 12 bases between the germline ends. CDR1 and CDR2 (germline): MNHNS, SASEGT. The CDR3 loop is CASGEDLYNSPLHF. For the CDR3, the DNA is TGTGCCAGCGGGGAGGACCTTTATAATTCACCCCTCCACTTT.

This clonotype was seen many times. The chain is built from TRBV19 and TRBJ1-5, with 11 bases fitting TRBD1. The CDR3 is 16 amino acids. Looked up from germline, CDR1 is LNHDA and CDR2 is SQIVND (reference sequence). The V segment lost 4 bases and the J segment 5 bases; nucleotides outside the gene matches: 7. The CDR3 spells CASSTSRDRGDQPQHF. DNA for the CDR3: TGTGCCAGTAGTACCTCCCGGGACAGGGGGGATCAGCCCCAGCATTTT.

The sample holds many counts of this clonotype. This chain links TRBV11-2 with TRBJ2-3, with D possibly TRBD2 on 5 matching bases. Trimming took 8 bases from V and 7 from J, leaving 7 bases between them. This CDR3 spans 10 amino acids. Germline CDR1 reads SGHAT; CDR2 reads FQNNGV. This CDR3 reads CASEGNTQYF. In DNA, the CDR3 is TGTGCCAGCGAGGGAAATACGCAGTATTTT.

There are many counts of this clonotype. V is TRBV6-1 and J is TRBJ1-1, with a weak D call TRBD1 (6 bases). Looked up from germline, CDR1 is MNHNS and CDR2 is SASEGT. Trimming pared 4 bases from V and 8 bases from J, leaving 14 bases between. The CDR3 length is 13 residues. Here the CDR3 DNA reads TGTGCCAGCAGTGCCCGACAGGTGAAGGAAGCTTTCTTT. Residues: CASSARQVKEAFF.

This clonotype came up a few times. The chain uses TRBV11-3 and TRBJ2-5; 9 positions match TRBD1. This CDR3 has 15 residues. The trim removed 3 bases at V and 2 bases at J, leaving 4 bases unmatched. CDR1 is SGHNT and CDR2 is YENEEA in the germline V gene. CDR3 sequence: CASSFLGQGQETQYF. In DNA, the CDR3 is TGTGCCAGCAGCTTTCTGGGACAGGGTCAAGAGACCCAGTACTTC.

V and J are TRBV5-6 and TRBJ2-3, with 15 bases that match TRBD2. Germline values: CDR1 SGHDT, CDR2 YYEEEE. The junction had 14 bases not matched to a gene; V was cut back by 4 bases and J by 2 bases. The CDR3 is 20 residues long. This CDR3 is CASSAVPGLAGGKNTDTQYF. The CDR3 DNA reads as TGTGCCAGCAGCGCAGTTCCAGGACTAGCGGGAGGGAAAAACACAGATACGCAGTATTTT. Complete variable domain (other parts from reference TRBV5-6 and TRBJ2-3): DAGVTQSPTHLIKTRGQQVTLRCSPKSGHDTVSWYQQALGQGPQFIFQYYEEEERQRGNFPDRFSGHQFPNYSSELNVNALLLGDSALYLCASSAVPGLAGGKNTDTQYFGPGTRLTVL.

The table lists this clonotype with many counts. The CDR3 DNA follows: TGCGCCAGCAGCCAAGTCAGTTCCCTCTATGGCTACACCTTC. Translating gives CASSQVSSLYGYTF. V gene TRBV4-3 combines with J gene TRBJ1-2, with D unresolved. CDR3 length: 14 amino acids. Germline V CDR1 and CDR2: LGHNA, YSLEER. Deletions cut 1 base from V and 4 bases from J, with 10 bases between.

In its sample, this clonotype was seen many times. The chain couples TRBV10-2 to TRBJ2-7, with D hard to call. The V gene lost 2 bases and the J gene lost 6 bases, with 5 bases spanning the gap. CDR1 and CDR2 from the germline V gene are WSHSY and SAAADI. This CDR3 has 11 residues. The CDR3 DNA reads TGCGCCAGCAGTGAGCGGGTCGAGCAGTACTTC. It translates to CASSERVEQYF.

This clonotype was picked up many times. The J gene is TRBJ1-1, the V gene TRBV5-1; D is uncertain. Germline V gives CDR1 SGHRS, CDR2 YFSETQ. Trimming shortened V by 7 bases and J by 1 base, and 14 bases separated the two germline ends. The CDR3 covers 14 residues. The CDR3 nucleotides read TGCGCCAGCTGCCCCCTCGGGGAGAACACTGAAGCTTTCTTT. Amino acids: CASCPLGENTEAFF. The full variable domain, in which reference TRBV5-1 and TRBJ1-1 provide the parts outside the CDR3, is KAGVTQTPRYLIKTRGQQVTLSCSPISGHRSVSWYQQTPGQGLQFLFEYFSETQRNKGNFPGRFSGRQFSNSRSEMNVSTLELGDSALYLCASCPLGENTEAFFGQGTRLTVV.

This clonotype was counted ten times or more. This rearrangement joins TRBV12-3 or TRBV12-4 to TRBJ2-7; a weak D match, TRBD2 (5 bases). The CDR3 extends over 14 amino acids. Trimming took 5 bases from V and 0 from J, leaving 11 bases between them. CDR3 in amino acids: CASSGRTYSYEQYF. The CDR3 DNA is TGTGCCAGCAGTGGCCGGACTTACTCCTACGAGCAGTACTTC.

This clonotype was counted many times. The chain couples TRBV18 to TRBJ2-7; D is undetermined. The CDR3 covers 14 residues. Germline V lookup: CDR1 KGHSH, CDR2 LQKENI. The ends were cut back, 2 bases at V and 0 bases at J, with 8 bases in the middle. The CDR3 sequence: CASSPSQSSYEQYF. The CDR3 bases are TGTGCCAGCTCACCATCCCAGTCCTCCTACGAGCAGTACTTC. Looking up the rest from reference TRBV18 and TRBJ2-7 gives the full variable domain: NAGVMQNPRHLVRRRGQEARLRCSPMKGHSHVYWYRQLPEEGLKFMVYLQKENIIDESGMPKERFSAEFPKEGPSILRIQQVVRGDSAAYFCASSPSQSSYEQYFGPGTRLTVT.

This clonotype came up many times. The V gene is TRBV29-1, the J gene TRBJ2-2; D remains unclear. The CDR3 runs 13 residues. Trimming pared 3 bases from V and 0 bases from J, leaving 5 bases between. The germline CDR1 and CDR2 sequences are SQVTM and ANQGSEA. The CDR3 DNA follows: TGCAGCGTTGAGCAGGCGAACACCGGGGAGCTGTTTTTT. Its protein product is CSVEQANTGELFF.

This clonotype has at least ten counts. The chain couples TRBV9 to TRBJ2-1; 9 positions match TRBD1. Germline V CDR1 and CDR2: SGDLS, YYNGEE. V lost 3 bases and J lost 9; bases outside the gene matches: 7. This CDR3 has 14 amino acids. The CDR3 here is CASSGGQGGGEQFF. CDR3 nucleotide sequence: TGTGCCAGCAGCGGGGGACAGGGAGGAGGTGAGCAGTTCTTC.

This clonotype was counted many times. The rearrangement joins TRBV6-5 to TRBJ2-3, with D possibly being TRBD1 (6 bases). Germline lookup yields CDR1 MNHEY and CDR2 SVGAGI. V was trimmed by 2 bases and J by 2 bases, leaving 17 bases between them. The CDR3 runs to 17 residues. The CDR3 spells CASSYEDSFGNTDTQYF. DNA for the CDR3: TGTGCCAGCAGTTACGAGGACAGCTTTGGGAACACAGATACGCAGTATTTT.

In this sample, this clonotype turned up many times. CDR3 residues: CASSFGPGTYEQYF. DNA for the CDR3: TGTGCCAGCAGCTTCGGACCGGGGACCTACGAGCAGTACTTC. The V call is TRBV7-9, the J call TRBJ2-7, with D tentatively TRBD2 (5 bases). Trimming shortened V by 3 bases and J by 2 bases, and 11 bases separated the two germline ends. The CDR3 sequence is 14 residues long. From germline, CDR1 is SEHNR and CDR2 FQNEAQ (reference sequence).